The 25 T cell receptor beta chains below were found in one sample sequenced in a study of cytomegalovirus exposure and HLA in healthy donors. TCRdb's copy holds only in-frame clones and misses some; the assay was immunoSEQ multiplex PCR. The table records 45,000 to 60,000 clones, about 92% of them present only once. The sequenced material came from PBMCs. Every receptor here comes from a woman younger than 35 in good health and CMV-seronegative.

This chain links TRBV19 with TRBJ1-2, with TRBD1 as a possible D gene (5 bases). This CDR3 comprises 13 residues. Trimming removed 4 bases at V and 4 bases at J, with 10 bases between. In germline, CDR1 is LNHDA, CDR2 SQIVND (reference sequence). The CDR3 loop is CASSKAGPYGYTF. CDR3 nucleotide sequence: TGTGCCAGTAGTAAGGCAGGGCCCTATGGCTACACCTTC.

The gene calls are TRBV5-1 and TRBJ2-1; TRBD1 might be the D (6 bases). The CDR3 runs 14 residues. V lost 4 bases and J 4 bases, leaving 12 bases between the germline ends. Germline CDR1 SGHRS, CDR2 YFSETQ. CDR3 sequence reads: CASSNRDTYNEQFF. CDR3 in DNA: TGCGCCAGCAGCAACCGGGACACATACAATGAGCAGTTCTTC.

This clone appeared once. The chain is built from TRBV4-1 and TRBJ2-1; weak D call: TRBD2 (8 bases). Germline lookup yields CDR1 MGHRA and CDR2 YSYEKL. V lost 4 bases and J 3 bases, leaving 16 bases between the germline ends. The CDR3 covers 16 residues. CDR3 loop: CASSRDRAGVYNEQFF. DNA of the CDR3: TGCGCCAGCAGCCGGGACAGAGCGGGAGTCTACAATGAGCAGTTCTTC.

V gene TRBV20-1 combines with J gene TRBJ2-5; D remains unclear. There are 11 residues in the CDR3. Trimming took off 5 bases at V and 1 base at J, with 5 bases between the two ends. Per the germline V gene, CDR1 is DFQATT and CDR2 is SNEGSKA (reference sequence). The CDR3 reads CSAYGQETQYF. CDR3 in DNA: TGCAGTGCTTACGGCCAAGAGACCCAGTACTTC.

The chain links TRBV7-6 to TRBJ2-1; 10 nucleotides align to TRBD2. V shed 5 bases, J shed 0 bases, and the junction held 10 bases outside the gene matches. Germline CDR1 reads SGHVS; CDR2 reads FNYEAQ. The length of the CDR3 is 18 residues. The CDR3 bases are TGTGCCAGCAGCCCACTAGCGGGGCCCACTTTCTCCTACAATGAGCAGTTCTTC. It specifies CASSPLAGPTFSYNEQFF.

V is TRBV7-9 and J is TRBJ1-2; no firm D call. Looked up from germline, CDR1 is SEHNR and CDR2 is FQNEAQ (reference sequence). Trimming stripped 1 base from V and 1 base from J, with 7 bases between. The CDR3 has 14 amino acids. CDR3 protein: CASSLGGYNYGYTF. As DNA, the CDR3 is TGTGCCAGCAGCTTAGGCGGGTATAACTATGGCTACACCTTC.

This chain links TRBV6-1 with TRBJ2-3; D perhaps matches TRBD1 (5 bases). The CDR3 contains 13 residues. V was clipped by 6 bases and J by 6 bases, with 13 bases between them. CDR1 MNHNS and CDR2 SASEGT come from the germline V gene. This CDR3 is CASSQGVRDTQYF. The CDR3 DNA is TGTGCCAGCAGCCAAGGGGTAAGGGATACGCAGTATTTT.

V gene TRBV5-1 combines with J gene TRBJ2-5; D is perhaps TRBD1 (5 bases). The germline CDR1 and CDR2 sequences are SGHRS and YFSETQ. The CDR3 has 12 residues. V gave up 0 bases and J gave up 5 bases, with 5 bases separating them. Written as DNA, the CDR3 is TGCGCCAGCAGCTTGGACAGGGAGACCCAGTACTTC. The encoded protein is CASSLDRETQYF.

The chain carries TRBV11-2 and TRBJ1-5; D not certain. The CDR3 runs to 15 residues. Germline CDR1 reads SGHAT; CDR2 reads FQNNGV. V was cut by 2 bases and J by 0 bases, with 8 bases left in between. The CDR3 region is CASSLRGYSNQPQHF. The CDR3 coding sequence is TGTGCCAGCAGCTTACGCGGATATAGCAATCAGCCCCAGCATTTT. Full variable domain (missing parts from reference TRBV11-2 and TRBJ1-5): EAGVAQSPRYKIIEKRQSVAFWCNPISGHATLYWYQQILGQGPKLLIQFQNNGVVDDSQLPKDRFSAERLKGVDSTLKIQPAKLEDSAVYLCASSLRGYSNQPQHFGDGTRLSIL.

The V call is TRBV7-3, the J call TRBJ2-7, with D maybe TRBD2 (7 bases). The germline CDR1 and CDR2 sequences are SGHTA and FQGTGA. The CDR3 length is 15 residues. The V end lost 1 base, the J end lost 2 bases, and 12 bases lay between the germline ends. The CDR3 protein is CASSLNGGRTYEQYF. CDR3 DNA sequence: TGTGCCAGCAGCTTAAACGGGGGGCGAACCTACGAGCAGTACTTC. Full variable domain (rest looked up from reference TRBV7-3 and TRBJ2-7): GAGVSQTPSNKVTEKGKYVELRCDPISGHTALYWYRQSLGQGPEFLIYFQGTGAADDSGLPNDRFFAVRPEGSVSTLKIQRTERGDSAVYLCASSLNGGRTYEQYFGPGTRLTVT.

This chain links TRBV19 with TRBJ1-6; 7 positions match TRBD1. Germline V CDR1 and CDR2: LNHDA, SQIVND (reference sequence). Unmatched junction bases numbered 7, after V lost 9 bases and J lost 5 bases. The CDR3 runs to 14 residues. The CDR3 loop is CASGGTVNNSPLHF. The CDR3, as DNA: TGTGCCAGCGGCGGGACAGTGAATAATTCACCCCTCCACTTT.

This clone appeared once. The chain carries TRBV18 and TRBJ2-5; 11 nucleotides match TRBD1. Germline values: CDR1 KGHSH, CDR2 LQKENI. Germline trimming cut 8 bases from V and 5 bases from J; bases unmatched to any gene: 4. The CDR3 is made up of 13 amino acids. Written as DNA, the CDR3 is TGTGCCAGCGACCGGGACAGGGGGGAGACCCAGTACTTC. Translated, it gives CASDRDRGETQYF.

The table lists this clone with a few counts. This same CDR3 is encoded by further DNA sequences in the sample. This chain's CDR3 is CASSDSSTGELFF. As DNA, the CDR3 is TGTGCCAGCAGTGACTCTAGCACCGGGGAGCTGTTTTTT. The chain links TRBV6-4 to TRBJ2-2; unclear D gene. Trimming took off 0 bases at V and 4 bases at J, with 3 bases between the two ends. CDR1 is MRHNA and CDR2 is SNTAGT in the germline V gene. The CDR3 spans 13 residues.

The CDR3 here is CAIRRVDYEQYF. In DNA form, the CDR3 reads TGTGCCATCAGACGGGTCGACTACGAGCAGTACTTC. The V gene is TRBV6-1, the J gene TRBJ2-7; D ambiguous. Trimming cost V 10 bases and J 3 bases, with 13 bases left between them. The CDR3 has 12 residues. CDR1 is MNHNS and CDR2 is SASEGT in the germline V gene.

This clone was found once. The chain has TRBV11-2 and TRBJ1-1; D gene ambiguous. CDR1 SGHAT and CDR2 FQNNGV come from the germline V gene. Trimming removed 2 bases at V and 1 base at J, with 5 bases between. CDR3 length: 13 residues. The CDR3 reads CASSLSGNTEAFF. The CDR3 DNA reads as TGTGCCAGCAGCTTATCGGGGAACACTGAAGCTTTCTTT.

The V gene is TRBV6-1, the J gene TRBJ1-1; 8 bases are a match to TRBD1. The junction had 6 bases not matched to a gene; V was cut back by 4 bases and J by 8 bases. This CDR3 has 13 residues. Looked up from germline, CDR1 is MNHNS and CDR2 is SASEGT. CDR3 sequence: CASSVYRGAEAFF. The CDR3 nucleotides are TGTGCCAGCAGTGTATACAGGGGGGCAGAAGCTTTCTTT.

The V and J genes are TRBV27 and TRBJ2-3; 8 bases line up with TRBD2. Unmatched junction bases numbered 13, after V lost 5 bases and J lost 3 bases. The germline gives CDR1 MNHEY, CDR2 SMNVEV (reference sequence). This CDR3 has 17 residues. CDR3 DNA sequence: TGTGCCAGCAGTCCCTCCGGGACTAGGGGGGGGACAGATACGCAGTATTTT. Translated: CASSPSGTRGGTDTQYF.

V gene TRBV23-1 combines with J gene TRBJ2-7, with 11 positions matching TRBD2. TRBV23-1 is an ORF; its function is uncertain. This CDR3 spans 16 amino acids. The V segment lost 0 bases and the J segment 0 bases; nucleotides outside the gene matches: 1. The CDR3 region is CASSQSTSGSSYEQYV. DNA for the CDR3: TGCGCCAGCAGTCAATCAACTAGCGGGAGCTCCTACGAGCAGTACGTC.

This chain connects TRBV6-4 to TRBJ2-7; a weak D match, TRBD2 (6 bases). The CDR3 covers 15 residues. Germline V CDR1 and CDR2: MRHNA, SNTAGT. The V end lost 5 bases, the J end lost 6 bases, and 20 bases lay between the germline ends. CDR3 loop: CASSIRGILLGEQYF. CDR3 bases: TGTGCCAGCAGTATCCGGGGGATCTTGCTTGGCGAGCAGTACTTC.

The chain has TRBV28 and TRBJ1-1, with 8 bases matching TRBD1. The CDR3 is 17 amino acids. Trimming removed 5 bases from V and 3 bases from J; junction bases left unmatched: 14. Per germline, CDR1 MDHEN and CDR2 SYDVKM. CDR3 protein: CASSIRQGMARDTEAFF. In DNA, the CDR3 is TGTGCCAGCAGTATTAGACAGGGGATGGCTAGGGACACTGAAGCTTTCTTT.

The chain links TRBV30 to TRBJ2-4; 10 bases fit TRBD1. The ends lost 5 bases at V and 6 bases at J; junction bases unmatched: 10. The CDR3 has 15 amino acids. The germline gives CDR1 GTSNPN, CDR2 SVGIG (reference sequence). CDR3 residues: CAWDIGQGGTNIQYF. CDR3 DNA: TGTGCCTGGGATATAGGACAGGGGGGCACAAACATTCAGTACTTC.

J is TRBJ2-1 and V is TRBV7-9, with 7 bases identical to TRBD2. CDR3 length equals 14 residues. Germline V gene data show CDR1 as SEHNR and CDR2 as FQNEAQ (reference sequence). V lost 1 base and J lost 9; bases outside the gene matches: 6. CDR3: CASSLVAGAVEQFF. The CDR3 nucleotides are TGTGCCAGCAGCTTAGTCGCGGGAGCGGTTGAGCAGTTCTTC.

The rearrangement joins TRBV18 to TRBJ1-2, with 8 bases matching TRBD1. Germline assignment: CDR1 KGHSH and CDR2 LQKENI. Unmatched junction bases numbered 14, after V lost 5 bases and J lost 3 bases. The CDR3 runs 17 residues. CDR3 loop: CASSVGADGQGHYGYTF. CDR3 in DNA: TGTGCCAGCTCAGTTGGTGCCGACGGACAGGGCCACTATGGCTACACCTTC.

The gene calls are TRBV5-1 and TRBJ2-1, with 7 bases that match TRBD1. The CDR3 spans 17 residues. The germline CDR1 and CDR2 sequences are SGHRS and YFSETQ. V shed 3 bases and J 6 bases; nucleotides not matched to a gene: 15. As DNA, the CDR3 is TGCGCCAGCAGCTCGGCACGGACAGGAAAGAACCGCAATGAGCAGTTCTTC. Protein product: CASSSARTGKNRNEQFF.

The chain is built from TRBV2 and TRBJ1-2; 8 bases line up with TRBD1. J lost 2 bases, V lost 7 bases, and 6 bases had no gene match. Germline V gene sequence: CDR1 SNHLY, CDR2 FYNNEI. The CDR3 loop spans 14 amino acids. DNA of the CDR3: TGTGCCAGCAACGGACAGGGAGAAAACTATGGCTACACCTTC. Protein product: CASNGQGENYGYTF.